These 14 T cell receptor beta chains came from one sample sequenced in a study of early T cells in non-severe SARS-CoV-2 infection. Via MiXCR, TCRdb re-called the 5' RACE reads, giving one row per CDR3 protein. The sample carries 57,000 or so distinct CDR3 sequences, 10% to 15% recorded once. The sample comprised whole blood. Every receptor here comes from an adult who was a healthcare worker with PCR-confirmed SARS-CoV-2 infection or an uninfected control (not recorded which).

V gene TRBV6-5 combines with J gene TRBJ2-1; TRBD2 matches 11 bases. The germline gives CDR1 MNHEY, CDR2 SVGAGI. Trimming cost V 4 bases and J 2 bases; bases outside gene matches: 4. The CDR3 runs 16 residues. CDR3 protein: CASSWATSGAYNEQFF. For the CDR3, the DNA is TGTGCCAGCAGTTGGGCGACTAGCGGGGCCTACAATGAGCAGTTCTTC.

This clonotype has at least ten counts. The chain joins TRBV28 to TRBJ2-7; D gene unclear. With 3 bases removed from V and 3 bases from J, the gap between germline ends came to 15 bases. Germline CDR1 is MDHEN and CDR2 is SYDVKM. The CDR3 loop spans 15 amino acids. The CDR3 DNA is TGTGCCAGCAGTTTGCCGATAGTCCTCAACTACGAGCAGTACTTC. Encoded protein: CASSLPIVLNYEQYF. The variable domain in full, with the rest retrieved from reference TRBV28 and TRBJ2-7, is DVKVTQSSRYLVKRTGEKVFLECVQDMDHENMFWYRQDPGLGLRLIYFSYDVKMKEKGDIPEGYSVSREKKERFSLILESASTNQTSMYLCASSLPIVLNYEQYFGPGTRLTVT.

The V gene is TRBV10-3, the J gene TRBJ2-1; D ambiguous. CDR1 ENHRY and CDR2 SYGVKD come from the germline V gene. The CDR3 is made up of 11 amino acids. Trimming took 6 bases from V and 7 from J, leaving 7 bases between them. The CDR3, as DNA: TGTGCCATCAGAGGGCAAAATGAGCAGTTCTTC. This sequence encodes CAIRGQNEQFF.

A few counts support this clonotype. This CDR3 reads CASSLTSYRQGASGTEAFF. Written as DNA, the CDR3 is TGTGCCAGCAGCTTAACTTCGTACCGGCAGGGGGCTTCTGGCACTGAAGCTTTCTTT. The chain carries TRBV11-2 and TRBJ1-1; TRBD1 matches at 8 bases. V lost 2 bases to trimming and J lost 4 bases; unmatched junction nucleotides: 18. The CDR3 spans 19 residues. CDR1 is SGHAT and CDR2 is FQNNGV in the germline V gene.

This clonotype was counted between two and nine times. The chain has TRBV2 and TRBJ1-1, with a possible D match to TRBD1 (6 bases). CDR3 size: 14 residues. Trimming removed 6 bases at V and 3 bases at J, with 14 bases between. Germline V CDR1 and CDR2: SNHLY, FYNNEI. CDR3 sequence (DNA): TGTGCCAGCAGCCCACAGGGTTCGGACACTGAAGCTTTCTTT. Translation: CASSPQGSDTEAFF. The full variable domain, with the rest looked up from reference TRBV2 and TRBJ1-1, is EPEVTQTPSHQVTQMGQEVILRCVPISNHLYFYWYRQILGQKVEFLVSFYNNEISEKSEIFDDQFSVERPDGSNFTLKIRSTKLEDSAMYFCASSPQGSDTEAFFGQGTRLTVV.

This clonotype was seen a few times. The chain employs TRBV6-1 and TRBJ1-5; TRBD1 might be the D (6 bases). V was clipped by 7 bases and J by 0 bases, with 28 bases between them. Per the germline V gene, CDR1 is MNHNS and CDR2 is SASEGT. The CDR3 sequence is 20 residues long. Here the CDR3 reads CASTRGRGASPTTSNQPQHF. In nucleotides, the CDR3 is TGTGCCAGCACTCGAGGTCGGGGGGCCTCTCCCACTACTAGCAATCAGCCCCAGCATTTT.

This clonotype showed up many times. V and J are TRBV6-6 and TRBJ1-2; D gene unclear. CDR1 MNHNY and CDR2 SVGAGI come from the germline V gene (reference sequence). The V and J ends lost 7 bases and 0 bases respectively, with 15 bases between them. This CDR3 comprises 15 residues. The CDR3 is CASTTPAEANYGYTF. The DNA of the CDR3 is TGTGCCAGCACCACCCCGGCAGAAGCTAACTATGGCTACACCTTC.

CDR3: CASSRLTLGGGSGEQFF. The CDR3 coding sequence is TGTGCCAGCAGCCGGCTGACCCTCGGCGGGGGATCAGGTGAGCAGTTCTTC. V usage is TRBV11-2 and J usage is TRBJ2-1; 7 nucleotides agree with TRBD2. The V segment lost 5 bases and the J segment 9 bases; nucleotides outside the gene matches: 19. This CDR3 spans 17 amino acids. CDR1 and CDR2 (germline): SGHAT, FQNNGV.

Only a few counts were recorded for this clonotype. This may be a read error, as it is one base from a much larger clone. The rearrangement uses TRBV7-2 and TRBJ2-7, with TRBD1 as a possible D gene (6 bases). Per the germline V gene, CDR1 is SGHTA and CDR2 is FQGNSA. The CDR3 has 14 residues. V lost 1 base and J 5 bases, leaving 12 bases between the germline ends. The CDR3 sequence: CASSLEEPGDEQYF. The CDR3, as DNA: TGTGCCAGCAGCTTAGAAGAACCAGGGGACGAGCAGTACTTC.

This clonotype came up a few times. The chain joins TRBV20-1 to TRBJ1-6; no definite D call. CDR1 is DFQATT, CDR2 SNEGSKA, per germline (reference sequence). The CDR3 has 15 amino acids. V was shortened by 5 bases and J by 0 bases, with 11 bases between the two germline ends. In DNA, the CDR3 is TGCAGTGCTTGGTTGGCGAGCTCCTATAATTCACCCCTCCACTTT. Translation gives CSAWLASSYNSPLHF.

This clonotype was detected only a few times. J is TRBJ2-7 and V is TRBV6-6, with D unresolved. The CDR3 length is 12 residues. Trimming took 5 bases from V and 7 from J, leaving 12 bases between them. Germline V lookup: CDR1 MNHNY, CDR2 SVGAGI (reference sequence). The CDR3 protein is CASSTTLGEQYF. CDR3 coding DNA: TGTGCCAGCAGTACTACCCTAGGGGAGCAGTACTTC.

The table lists this clonotype with many counts. The V call is TRBV19, the J call TRBJ2-1; a weak D match, TRBD2 (6 bases). The CDR3 length is 13 residues. Germline loops: CDR1 LNHDA, CDR2 SQIVND (reference sequence). V shed 3 bases and J shed 9 bases, with 12 bases lying between them. The CDR3 region has the DNA TGTGCCAGTAGTATTGGAGGGGTTTCTGAGCAGTTCTTC. Its translation is CASSIGGVSEQFF.

The chain uses TRBV3-1 and TRBJ1-4; 10 nucleotides align to TRBD1. This CDR3 is 14 amino acids long. Germline values: CDR1 LGHDT, CDR2 YNNKEL (reference sequence). J was trimmed by 8 bases and V by 6 bases; bases with no gene match: 6. Written as DNA, the CDR3 is TGTGCCAGCAGGGGACAGGGGAGGGAGGAAAAACTGTTTTTT. Its protein product is CASRGQGREEKLFF.

This clonotype was detected a few times. The V call is TRBV18, the J call TRBJ2-5, with D unresolved. V was cut by 3 bases and J by 3 bases, with 8 bases left in between. The germline V gene encodes CDR1 KGHSH and CDR2 LQKENI. The CDR3 loop spans 13 amino acids. As DNA, the CDR3 is TGTGCCAGCTCACCGTCAGCGAAAGAGACCCAGTACTTC. The encoded protein is CASSPSAKETQYF.